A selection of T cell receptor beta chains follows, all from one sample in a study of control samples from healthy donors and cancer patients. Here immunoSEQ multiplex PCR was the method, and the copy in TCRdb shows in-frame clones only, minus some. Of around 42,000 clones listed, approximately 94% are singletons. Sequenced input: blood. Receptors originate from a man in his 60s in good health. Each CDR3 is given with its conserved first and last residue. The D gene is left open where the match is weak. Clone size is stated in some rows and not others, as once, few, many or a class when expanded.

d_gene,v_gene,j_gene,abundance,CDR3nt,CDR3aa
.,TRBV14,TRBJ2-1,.,TGTGCCAGCAGCCATCGGGCGGGGAGTCACGCTGAGCAGTTCTTC,CASSHRAGSHAEQFF
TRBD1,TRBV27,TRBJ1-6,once,TGTGCCAGCAGGGGACAGGGAGGATCACCCCTCCACTTT,CASRGQGGSPLHF
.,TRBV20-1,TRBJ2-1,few,TGCAGTGCCCGGGAAGACAATGAGCAGTTCTTC,CSAREDNEQFF
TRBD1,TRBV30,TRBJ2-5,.,TGTGCCTGGAGTAGACAGGGGGGGGAGACCCAGTACTTC,CAWSRQGGETQYF
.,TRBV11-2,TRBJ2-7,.,TGTGCCAGCAGCCAGATTTTCGAGCAGTACTTC,CASSQIFEQYF
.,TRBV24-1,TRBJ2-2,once,TGTGCCACCAGTGATGCTGAGGGGACGGCGAACACCGGGGAGCTGTTTTTT,CATSDAEGTANTGELFF
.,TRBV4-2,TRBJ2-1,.,TGTGCCAGCAGCCGAGTCGGATACAATGAGCAGTTCTTC,CASSRVGYNEQFF
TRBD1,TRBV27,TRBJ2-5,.,TGTGCCAGCAGTTCCAATTCGGGACAGGGGGCACACTTGGTGTCCCAGTACTTC,CASSSNSGQGAHLVSQYF
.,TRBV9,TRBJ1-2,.,TGTGCCAGCAGCGTTTCAGGGGCCTCCATCTATGGCTACACCTTC,CASSVSGASIYGYTF
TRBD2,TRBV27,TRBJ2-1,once,TGTGCCAGCACCGGGACTAGCGGTTACAATGAGCAGTTCTTC,CASTGTSGYNEQFF
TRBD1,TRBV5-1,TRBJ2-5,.,TGCGCCAGCAGCTTGGTGGGGGCAGGGGGTATGGAGACCCAGTACTTC,CASSLVGAGGMETQYF
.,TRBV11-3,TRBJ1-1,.,TGTGCCAGCCAATCTCGTCCCGGGCGGGACACTGAAGCTTTCTTT,CASQSRPGRDTEAFF
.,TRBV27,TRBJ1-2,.,TGTGCCAGCAGTTTATCGGAGGGAGTGGATGGCTACACCTTC,CASSLSEGVDGYTF
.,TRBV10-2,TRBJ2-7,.,TGCGCCAGCAGTGAAATGAGCTCCTACGAGCAGTACTTC,CASSEMSSYEQYF
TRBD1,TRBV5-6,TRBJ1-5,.,TGTGCCAGCAGCTCGACAGGGAGGGAGCCCCAGCATTTT,CASSSTGREPQHF
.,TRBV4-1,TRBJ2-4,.,TGCGCCAGCAGCCAAGAGACCCAAGACTCCAAAAACATTCAGTACTTC,CASSQETQDSKNIQYF
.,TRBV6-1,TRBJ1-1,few,TGTGCCAGCAGTGAGAGGGGCGTGAACACTGAAGCTTTCTTT,CASSERGVNTEAFF
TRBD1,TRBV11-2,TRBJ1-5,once,TGTGCCAGCAGCCCGGGACAGCCCAATCAGCCCCAGCATTTT,CASSPGQPNQPQHF
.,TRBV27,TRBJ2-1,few,TGTGCCAGCAGTGCGCGGGGCCCCTACAATGAGCAGTTCTTC,CASSARGPYNEQFF
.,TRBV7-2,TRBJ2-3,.,TGTGCCAGCAGCCCTGGGACCTCAGATACGCAGTATTTT,CASSPGTSDTQYF